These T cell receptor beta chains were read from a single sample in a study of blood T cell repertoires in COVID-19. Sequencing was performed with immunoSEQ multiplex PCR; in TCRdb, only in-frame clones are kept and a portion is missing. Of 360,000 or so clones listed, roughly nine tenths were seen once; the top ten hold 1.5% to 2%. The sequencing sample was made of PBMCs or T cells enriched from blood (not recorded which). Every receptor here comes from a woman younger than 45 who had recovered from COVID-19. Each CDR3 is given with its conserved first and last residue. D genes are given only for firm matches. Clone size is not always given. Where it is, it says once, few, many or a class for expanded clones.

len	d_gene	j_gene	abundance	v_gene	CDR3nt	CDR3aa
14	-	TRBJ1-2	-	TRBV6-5	TGTGCCAGCAGTCGGGACAAAGCTAACTATGGCTACACCTTC	CASSRDKANYGYTF
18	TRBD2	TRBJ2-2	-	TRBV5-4	TGTGCCAGCAGCTTGGCCATCGTAGCGGGAGGGCCCCACGGGGAGCTGTTTTTT	CASSLAIVAGGPHGELFF
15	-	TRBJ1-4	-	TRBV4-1	TGCGCCAGCAGCCAGAACCGGGACACAAATGAAAAACTGTTTTTT	CASSQNRDTNEKLFF
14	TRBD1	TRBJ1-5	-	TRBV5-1	TGCGCCAGCAGCTTGGGACAGGGGGATCAGCCCCAGCATTTT	CASSLGQGDQPQHF
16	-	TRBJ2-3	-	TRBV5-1	TGCGCCAGCAGCCCCCGAGGAGGATATTTAGCAGATACGCAGTATTTT	CASSPRGGYLADTQYF
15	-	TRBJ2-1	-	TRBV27	TGTGCCAGCAGGCCCCGTCCGAGCTCCTACAATGAGCAGTTCTTC	CASRPRPSSYNEQFF
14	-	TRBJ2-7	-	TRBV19	TGTGCCAGTAGTAACCAGGATTTCTCCTACGAGCAGTACTTC	CASSNQDFSYEQYF
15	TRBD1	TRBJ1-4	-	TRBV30	TGTGCCTGGAGTCAACGGACAGGGGAGGGAGAAAAACTGTTTTTT	CAWSQRTGEGEKLFF
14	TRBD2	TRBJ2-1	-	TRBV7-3	TGTGCCAGCAGTAGACTAGCGGGGCGCGATGAGCAGTTCTTC	CASSRLAGRDEQFF
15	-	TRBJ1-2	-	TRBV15	TGTGCCACCAGCAGAGATATCAGGGGCGACTATGGCTACACCTTC	CATSRDIRGDYGYTF
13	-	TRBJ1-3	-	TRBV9	TGTGCCAGCAGCCAGGACACTGGAAACACCATATATTTT	CASSQDTGNTIYF
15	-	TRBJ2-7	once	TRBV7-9	TGTGCCAGCAGCTTAGAGGGGGGGCGAAATTACGAGCAGTACTTC	CASSLEGGRNYEQYF
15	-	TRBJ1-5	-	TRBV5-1	TGCGCCAGCAGCTTACAGGGAGAAGATCATCAGCCCCAGCATTTT	CASSLQGEDHQPQHF
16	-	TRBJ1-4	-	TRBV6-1	TGTGCCAGCAGTGAGGTGTTGACTGCAACTAATGAAAAACTGTTTTTT	CASSEVLTATNEKLFF
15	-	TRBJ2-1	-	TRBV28	TGTGCCAGCAGTGGGGGGCAGGGGGCCTACAATGAGCAGTTCTTC	CASSGGQGAYNEQFF
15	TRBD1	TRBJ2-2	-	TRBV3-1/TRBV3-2	TGTGCCAGCAGCCCGGAAGGGACAGTAAGCGGGGAGCTGTTTTTT	CASSPEGTVSGELFF
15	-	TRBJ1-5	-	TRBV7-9	TGTGCCAGCAGCTTATCGTCAGGGCTCAATCAGCCCCAGCATTTT	CASSLSSGLNQPQHF
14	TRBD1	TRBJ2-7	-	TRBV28	TGTGCCAGCAGTTTACGGGACAGCTACTACGAGCAGTACTTC	CASSLRDSYYEQYF
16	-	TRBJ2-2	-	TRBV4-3	TGCGCCAGCAGCCAAGATCCGGACAAGAACACCGGGGAGCTGTTTTTT	CASSQDPDKNTGELFF
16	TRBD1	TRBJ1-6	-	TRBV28	TGTGCCAGCAGTCCGCGGACAGGGGGAGTGTATTCACCCCTCCACTTT	CASSPRTGGVYSPLHF
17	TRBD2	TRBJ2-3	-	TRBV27	TGTGCCAGCAGTTTATACCCGGGACTAGCCGGCACAGATACGCAGTATTTT	CASSLYPGLAGTDTQYF
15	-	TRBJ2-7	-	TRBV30	TGTGCCTGGAGTGTAAGGGAGCGGGCCAGCCGCGAGCAGTACTTC	CAWSVRERASREQYF
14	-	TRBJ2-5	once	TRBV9	TGTGCCAGCAGCACCGGACACCGCCAAGAGACCCAGTACTTC	CASSTGHRQETQYF
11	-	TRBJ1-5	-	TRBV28	TGTGCCAGCAGTCAGAGGCAGCCCCAGCATTTT	CASSQRQPQHF
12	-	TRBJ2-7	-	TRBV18	TGTGCCAGCTCACTACAAAACTACGAGCAGTACTTC	CASSLQNYEQYF
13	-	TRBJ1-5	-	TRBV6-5	TGTGCCAGCATCAGGGATATTAATCAGCCCCAGCATTTT	CASIRDINQPQHF
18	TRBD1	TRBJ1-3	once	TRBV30	TGTGCCTGGACCACCACTACCCAAGACAGGGTCCCTGGAAACACCATATATTTT	CAWTTTTQDRVPGNTIYF
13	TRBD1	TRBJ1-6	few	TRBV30	TGTGCCGGCGGGGACAGGTTTAATTCACCCCTCCACTTT	CAGGDRFNSPLHF
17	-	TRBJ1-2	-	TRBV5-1	TGCGCCAGCAGCTTGGCCAGAGGGCCGACCGATAACTATGGCTACACCTTC	CASSLARGPTDNYGYTF
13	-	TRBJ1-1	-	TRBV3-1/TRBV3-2	TGTGCCAGCAGCCTCGGAGGGCGCAATGAAGCTTTCTTT	CASSLGGRNEAFF
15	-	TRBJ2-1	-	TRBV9	TGTGCCAGCAGCCCCCAGCGAGTACGCGACGATGAGCAGTTCTTC	CASSPQRVRDDEQFF
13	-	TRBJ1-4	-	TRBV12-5	TGTGCTAGTGGTTTGAACCCCTCTAACAAACTGTTTTTT	CASGLNPSNKLFF
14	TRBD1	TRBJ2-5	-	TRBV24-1	TGTGCCACCAGTGATTCAGGGGGCGGGGAGACCCAGTACTTC	CATSDSGGGETQYF